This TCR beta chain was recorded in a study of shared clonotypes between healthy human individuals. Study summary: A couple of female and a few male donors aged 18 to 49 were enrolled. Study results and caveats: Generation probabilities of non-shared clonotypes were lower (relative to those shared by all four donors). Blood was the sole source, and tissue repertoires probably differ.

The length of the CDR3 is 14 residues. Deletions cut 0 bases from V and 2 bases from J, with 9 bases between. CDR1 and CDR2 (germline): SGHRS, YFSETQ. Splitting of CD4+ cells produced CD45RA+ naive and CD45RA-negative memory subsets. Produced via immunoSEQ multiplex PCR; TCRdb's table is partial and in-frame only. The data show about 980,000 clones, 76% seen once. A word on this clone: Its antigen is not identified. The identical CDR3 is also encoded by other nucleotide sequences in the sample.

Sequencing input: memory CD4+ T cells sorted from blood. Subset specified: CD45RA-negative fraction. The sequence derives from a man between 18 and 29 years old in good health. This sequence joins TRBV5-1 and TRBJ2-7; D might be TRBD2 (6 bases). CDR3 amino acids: CASSLDGGAYEQYF. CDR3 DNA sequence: TGCGCCAGCAGCTTGGATGGAGGGGCCTACGAGCAGTACTTC.